The 8 T cell receptor beta chains listed next were all sequenced from one sample in a study of human T cells and chemical hapten exposure. As to time point: pre-sensitization, week 0. The treatment denotes: therapeutic diphenylcyclopropenone sensitization with weekly scalp DPC. Using its own MiXCR run on the RACE reads, TCRdb lists one record per CDR3 protein. The table shows about 51,000 distinct CDR3 sequences, with about 9% occurring only once. Sequencing used whole blood, obtained in connection with sensitization to the hapten diphenylcyclopropenone (DPC). These TCRs come from a middle-aged woman with alopecia areata. Some clones in this sample may be carry-over from other donors' samples.

The chain combines TRBV3-1 with TRBJ2-5, with D possibly being TRBD1 (6 bases). Trimming left V 5 bases short and J 3 bases short, with 13 bases between. The CDR3 contains 14 residues. CDR1 is LGHDT and CDR2 is YNNKEL in the germline V gene (reference sequence). The DNA of the CDR3 is TGTGCCAGCAGCGAGTACGACAGGAAAGAGACCCAGTACTTC. It yields the protein CASSEYDRKETQYF.

This clonotype was seen ten or more times. The chain combines TRBV6-2 or TRBV6-3 with TRBJ1-1; the D is unclear. Trimming stripped 3 bases from V and 7 bases from J, with 6 bases between. The CDR3 runs 11 residues. Germline V gives CDR1 MNHEY, CDR2 SVGEGT. CDR3: CASSYSDEAFF. CDR3 DNA: TGTGCCAGCAGTTATTCAGATGAAGCTTTCTTT.

This clonotype was recorded many times. The chain combines TRBV20-1 with TRBJ2-3; D is perhaps TRBD1 or TRBD2 (6 bases each). Germline-derived CDR1 and CDR2 are DFQATT and SNEGSKA (reference sequence). V gave up 0 bases and J gave up 6 bases, with 10 bases separating them. The CDR3 contains 13 residues. The CDR3, as DNA: TGCAGTGCTAGAGACGGGGGCCGGGATACGCAGTATTTT. Its protein product is CSARDGGRDTQYF.

This clonotype was observed at least ten times. The genes are TRBV5-4 and TRBJ2-6, with a weak D call TRBD1 (6 bases). The V end was cut by 4 bases, the J end by 0 bases, with 17 bases between. The CDR3 extends over 18 amino acids. In germline, CDR1 is SGHNT, CDR2 YYREEE (reference sequence). CDR3 sequence reads: CASSQEDSSTSGANVLTF. The CDR3 DNA sequence: TGTGCCAGCAGCCAGGAGGACAGCAGTACCTCTGGGGCCAACGTCCTGACTTTC.

This clonotype was recorded at least ten times. This rearrangement joins TRBV9 to TRBJ1-5; the D gene is possibly TRBD1 (6 bases). CDR3 length: 14 amino acids. In germline, CDR1 is SGDLS, CDR2 YYNGEE. V was clipped by 4 bases and J by 1 base, with 9 bases between them. CDR3 region: CASSRGGSNQPQHF. CDR3 in DNA: TGTGCCAGCAGCCGGGGGGGCAGCAATCAGCCCCAGCATTTT.

Points on this clonotype: A much larger clone lies one base from this, so it may be a read error. The chain couples TRBV27 to TRBJ2-5; D not certain. Trimming took 6 bases from V and 3 from J, leaving 8 bases between them. Germline assignment: CDR1 MNHEY and CDR2 SMNVEV (reference sequence). There are 12 residues in the CDR3. CDR3 sequence reads: CASSPNEETQYF. The CDR3 DNA follows: TGTGCCAGCAGCCCCAACGAAGAGACCCAGTACTTC.

This clonotype was detected many times. This rearrangement joins TRBV20-1 to TRBJ1-5; no clear D gene. V lost 6 bases and J 3 bases, leaving 18 bases between the germline ends. From germline, CDR1 is DFQATT and CDR2 SNEGSKA (reference sequence). There are 15 residues in the CDR3. CDR3 in amino acids: CSASRGAASNQPQHF. In DNA, the CDR3 is TGCAGTGCCTCGCGGGGAGCGGCGTCCAATCAGCCCCAGCATTTT.

The chain links TRBV12-3 or TRBV12-4 to TRBJ2-1; 9 bases line up with TRBD2. The CDR3 is made up of 16 amino acids. V shed 2 bases and J 4 bases; nucleotides not matched to a gene: 6. DNA for the CDR3: TGTGCCAGCAGTTTAACGCTAGCGGGGTCGTACAATGAGCAGTTCTTC. This sequence encodes CASSLTLAGSYNEQFF.